This TCR beta chain derives from a study of T cells after yellow fever vaccination. General study points: A secondary response was less intense yet reached its peak sooner, at day 5 versus 15. A large majority of primary-vaccination clones showed up again after the booster (roughly 95% CD4, 75% to 90% CD8).

Germline V gives CDR1 SGHTA, CDR2 FQGNSA. CDR3 size: 13 residues. The V end was cut by 3 bases, the J end by 8 bases, with 11 bases between. A 5'RACE template-switching step, the method used to make TCR cDNA, added a universal primer site and UMIs. TCRdb recomputed calls from the 5' RACE reads with MiXCR, one row per CDR3 protein. The table shows 50,000 to 75,000 distinct CDR3 sequences, with about 6.6% occurring only once. Of note for this clonotype: Its specificity is unknown.

Here the sequenced sample was CD8+ T cells sorted from PBMCs, taken on the day of the first yellow fever vaccination. This rearrangement joins TRBV7-2 to TRBJ2-1; the D is unclear. This clonotype was obtained from a man aged 18-30 years who received the YFV17D yellow fever vaccine. DNA for the CDR3: TGTGCCAGCAGCTTGACATTTCAGGATGAGCAGTTCTTC. Protein sequence: CASSLTFQDEQFF.